These 27 T cell receptor beta chains share one sample of origin, sequenced in a study of Ad26.COV2.S vaccination and SARS-CoV-2 variants. Sequencing used immunoSEQ multiplex PCR; TCRdb keeps in-frame clones, though not all of them. This sample has about 400,000 clones, with approximately 88% found just once. The sample's treatment: roughly 18 received Ad26.COV2.S at low or high dose, single or two shots; about 5 received placebo; per-sample allocation not given. Day 63 after the first vaccine or placebo injection was the time point for sampling. The sequencing here drew on peripheral blood, taken in a trial of Ad26.COV2.S vaccine versus placebo. The receptors were sampled from a person aged 18-60 years who received the Ad26.COV2.S COVID-19 vaccine or a placebo.

The gene calls are TRBV11-2 and TRBJ2-7, with 9 nucleotides matching TRBD2. CDR1 and CDR2 from the germline V gene are SGHAT and FQNNGV. The trim removed 4 bases at V and 9 bases at J, leaving 10 bases unmatched. There are 14 residues in the CDR3. The CDR3 reads CASSSSGGPSLQYF. The CDR3 DNA reads TGTGCCAGCAGCTCCAGCGGGGGGCCAAGCCTGCAGTACTTC.

The chain recombines TRBV10-2 with TRBJ2-1; D possibly corresponds to TRBD1 (5 bases). Per the germline V gene, CDR1 is WSHSY and CDR2 is SAAADI. CDR3 size: 13 residues. Trimming removed 3 bases from V and 8 bases from J, with 11 bases in between. CDR3 sequence reads: CASSENRGHEQFF. As DNA, the CDR3 is TGCGCCAGCAGTGAAAATAGGGGTCATGAGCAGTTCTTC.

The V and J genes are TRBV7-9 and TRBJ1-2; TRBD1 is a possible D gene (6 bases). This CDR3 contains 14 residues. The V gene lost 7 bases and the J gene lost 7 bases, with 19 bases spanning the gap. Looked up from germline, CDR1 is SEHNR and CDR2 is FQNEAQ (reference sequence). CDR3 sequence: CASNLGGRKGGYTF. The CDR3, as DNA: TGTGCCAGCAATTTAGGGGGACGGAAGGGTGGCTACACCTTC.

This clone appeared once. The chain uses TRBV28 and TRBJ1-6; D is ambiguous. V lost 6 bases and J 2 bases, leaving 11 bases between the germline ends. The CDR3 is 15 residues long. Germline V CDR1 and CDR2: MDHEN, SYDVKM. Written as DNA, the CDR3 is TGTGCCAGCAGCTCGGTCTCCACCTATAATTCACCCCTCCACTTT. It is translated as CASSSVSTYNSPLHF.

J is TRBJ2-7 and V is TRBV15, with 8 bases fitting TRBD2. CDR3 size: 18 residues. The V gene's germline CDR1 is LNHNV and CDR2 YYDKDF (reference sequence). Losses at the gene ends were 3 bases for V and 3 bases for J; bases not matched to a gene: 16. Here the CDR3 reads CATSSPRTGGTNFYEQYF. The CDR3 bases are TGTGCCACCAGCAGCCCCCGGACGGGGGGGACAAACTTCTACGAGCAGTACTTC.

The CDR3 reads CASSLFLVGNGELFF. The CDR3 DNA reads as TGTGCCAGCAGCTTATTCCTAGTAGGGAACGGGGAGCTGTTTTTT. The chain has TRBV7-8 and TRBJ2-2; D is unclear. The V end lost 2 bases, the J end lost 7 bases, and 14 bases lay between the germline ends. The CDR3 totals 15 residues. CDR1 is SGHVS, CDR2 FQNEAQ, per germline. The entire variable domain, with the rest obtained from reference TRBV7-8 and TRBJ2-2, is as follows: GAGVSQSPRYKVAKRGQDVALRCDPISGHVSLFWYQQALGQGPEFLTYFQNEAQLDKSGLPSDRFFAERPEGSVSTLKIQRTQQEDSAVYLCASSLFLVGNGELFFGEGSRLTVL.

This chain links TRBV2 with TRBJ1-1; tentative D call: TRBD1 (5 bases). V dropped 6 bases and J dropped 7 bases, with 12 bases sitting between them. The length of the CDR3 is 12 residues. Germline V CDR1 and CDR2: SNHLY, FYNNEI. The CDR3 coding sequence is TGTGCCAGCAGGCCGGGGCGGGATGAAGCTTTCTTT. This gives the protein CASRPGRDEAFF.

The chain uses TRBV30 and TRBJ1-2; D remains ambiguous. Germline assignment: CDR1 GTSNPN and CDR2 SVGIG (reference sequence). The CDR3 has 14 amino acids. Trimming removed 2 bases at V and 4 bases at J, with 14 bases between. CDR3 in amino acids: CAWSSPLAPYGYTF. The DNA for the CDR3 is TGTGCCTGGAGTTCCCCTCTTGCCCCCTATGGCTACACCTTC.

The chain couples TRBV3-1 (or the pseudogene TRBV3-2) to TRBJ2-7; tentative D call: TRBD2 (6 bases). The CDR3 length is 15 residues. From germline, CDR1 is LGHDT and CDR2 YNNKEL (reference sequence). The V end was cut by 1 base, the J end by 2 bases, with 12 bases between. The CDR3 region has the DNA TGTGCCAGCAGCCAAGGGTGGGGGGATGCCTACGAGCAGTACTTC. Its protein product is CASSQGWGDAYEQYF.

The CDR3 DNA sequence: TGTGCCAGTAGTATCGAACAGGGTCGGAGGGAGACCCAGTACTTC. Protein product: CASSIEQGRRETQYF. V usage is TRBV19 and J usage is TRBJ2-5, with TRBD1 as a possible D gene (6 bases). Deletions cut 3 bases from V and 5 bases from J, with 16 bases between. The CDR3 runs 15 residues. Per germline, CDR1 LNHDA and CDR2 SQIVND (reference sequence).

The chain has TRBV18 and TRBJ1-1; tentatively, D is TRBD1 (5 bases). Germline assignment: CDR1 KGHSH and CDR2 LQKENI. Trimming removed 0 bases at V and 6 bases at J, with 11 bases between. The length of the CDR3 is 14 residues. The CDR3 DNA sequence: TGTGCCAGCTCACCACCGCAGGGCACCGCTGAAGCTTTCTTT. Translated, it gives CASSPPQGTAEAFF.

The chain carries TRBV19 and TRBJ2-2; TRBD2 aligns across 7 bases. The CDR3 runs to 16 residues. The junction had 9 bases not matched to a gene; V was cut back by 3 bases and J by 5 bases. Germline V gives CDR1 LNHDA, CDR2 SQIVND (reference sequence). CDR3 coding DNA: TGTGCCAGTAGTATTTCGGTCCCCGGGGGGACCGGGGAGCTGTTTTTT. It translates to CASSISVPGGTGELFF.

The chain links TRBV11-3 to TRBJ2-1; a weak D match, TRBD2 (5 bases). The CDR3 loop spans 13 amino acids. V was pared by 2 bases and J by 6 bases, with 8 bases between. CDR1 and CDR2 (germline): SGHNT, YENEEA. The CDR3 is CASSLSGVNEQFF. The DNA for the CDR3 is TGTGCCAGCAGCTTAAGCGGCGTCAATGAGCAGTTCTTC.

The V gene is TRBV7-2, the J gene TRBJ2-1; D not certain. Germline V gives CDR1 SGHTA, CDR2 FQGNSA. CDR3 length equals 14 residues. V shed 1 base and J shed 4 bases, with 8 bases lying between them. The CDR3 coding sequence is TGTGCCAGCAGCTTAGGGCAGCCATACAATGAGCAGTTCTTC. Its protein is CASSLGQPYNEQFF.

The genes are TRBV3-1 (or the pseudogene TRBV3-2) and TRBJ2-5; TRBD1 or TRBD2 may be the D gene (5 bases each). The germline V gene encodes CDR1 LGHDT and CDR2 YNNKEL (reference sequence). This CDR3 is 14 amino acids long. V was pared by 6 bases and J by 2 bases, with 13 bases between. The CDR3 loop is CASRPAWGQETQYF. CDR3 nucleotide sequence: TGTGCCAGCAGACCCGCTTGGGGGCAAGAGACCCAGTACTTC.

The CDR3 DNA reads TGTGCCAGCAGCCAAGTCGGAACAGCGGTCGAAAAACTGTTTTTT. It translates to CASSQVGTAVEKLFF. The rearrangement links TRBV4-2 to TRBJ1-4, with D hard to call. Trimming left V 1 base short and J 8 bases short, with 14 bases between. CDR1 is LGHNA and CDR2 is YNFKEQ in the germline V gene. The length of the CDR3 is 15 residues.

The chain is built from TRBV3-1 (or the pseudogene TRBV3-2) and TRBJ1-2; TRBD1 matches at 8 bases. The CDR3 sequence is 14 residues long. Germline CDR1 LGHDT, CDR2 YNNKEL (reference sequence). Trimming took 5 bases from V and 6 from J; bases not matched to a gene: 8. CDR3 sequence reads: CASSKSRQGHGYTF. The CDR3 nucleotides read TGTGCCAGCAGCAAATCGCGACAGGGGCATGGCTACACCTTC.

V is TRBV18 and J is TRBJ2-2, with a possible D match to TRBD2 (5 bases). The germline V gene has CDR1 KGHSH and CDR2 LQKENI. The CDR3 is made up of 13 amino acids. V dropped 5 bases and J dropped 4 bases, with 8 bases sitting between them. CDR3 nucleotide sequence: TGTGCCAGCTCAACACTAGTCACCGGGGAGCTGTTTTTT. Translated, it gives CASSTLVTGELFF.

CDR3 DNA: TGTGCCAGCACCATTCAGGGTAGAACTAATGAAAAACTGTTTTTT. Encoded protein: CASTIQGRTNEKLFF. The chain carries TRBV5-4 and TRBJ1-4, with D maybe TRBD1 (5 bases). Trimming cost V 6 bases and J 1 base, with 13 bases left between them. This CDR3 comprises 15 residues. Germline assignment: CDR1 SGHNT and CDR2 YYREEE (reference sequence).

The count of this clone is one. The gene calls are TRBV7-9 and TRBJ2-3; no definite D call. V lost 3 bases, J lost 3 bases, and 7 bases lay in between. The CDR3 extends over 13 amino acids. Germline assignment: CDR1 SEHNR and CDR2 FQNEAQ (reference sequence). The CDR3 spells CASSFGVTDTQYF. The CDR3 DNA sequence: TGTGCCAGCAGCTTTGGAGTAACAGATACGCAGTATTTT.

The chain joins TRBV4-3 to TRBJ2-5; the D is unclear. V was cut by 0 bases and J by 0 bases, with 8 bases left in between. Per germline, CDR1 LGHNA and CDR2 YSLEER. CDR3 length equals 15 residues. As DNA, the CDR3 is TGCGCCAGCAGCCAAGAAGTCCAGTACCAAGAGACCCAGTACTTC. This codes for CASSQEVQYQETQYF.

The V call is TRBV9, the J call TRBJ2-2, with a weak D call TRBD2 (5 bases). This CDR3 region has 14 residues. Germline V lookup: CDR1 SGDLS, CDR2 YYNGEE. V was shortened by 0 bases and J by 8 bases, with 11 bases between the two germline ends. CDR3 amino acids: CASSVVLVAGELFF. In DNA, the CDR3 is TGTGCCAGCAGCGTAGTACTAGTCGCTGGGGAGCTGTTTTTT.

A word on this clone: One end of the junction varies from germline; a read error may be responsible. This chain links TRBV7-9 with TRBJ2-3, with TRBD2 matching over 11 bases. CDR1 is SEHNR, CDR2 FQNEAQ, per germline (reference sequence). This CDR3 comprises 18 residues. CDR3 sequence: CASTLLAGESFRADTQYF. As DNA, the CDR3 is TGTGCCAGCACCTTACTAGCGGGGGAGAGTTTCAGGGCAGATACGCAGTATTTT.

Regarding this clone: The same CDR3 also results from other DNA sequences found in this sample. The V call is TRBV5-1, the J call TRBJ2-1, with 7 positions matching TRBD1. V lost 0 bases, J lost 7 bases, and 4 bases stayed unmatched. Per the germline V gene, CDR1 is SGHRS and CDR2 is YFSETQ. The CDR3 covers 14 residues. The CDR3 sequence is CASSLGQGWNEQFF. For the CDR3, the DNA is TGCGCCAGCAGCTTGGGACAGGGTTGGAATGAGCAGTTCTTC.

V and J are TRBV6-6 and TRBJ2-1, with 9 bases fitting TRBD2. From germline, CDR1 is MNHNY and CDR2 SVGAGI (reference sequence). With V trimmed by 3 bases and J by 9 bases, 6 bases remained unmatched. The CDR3 extends over 14 amino acids. The CDR3 loop is CASSYCGGGCEQFF. The CDR3, as DNA: TGTGCCAGCAGTTATTGCGGGGGGGGCTGTGAGCAGTTCTTC.

CDR3: CASSLALVGGNEQFF. The DNA for the CDR3 is TGTGCCAGCAGCTTAGCGCTTGTGGGTGGGAATGAGCAGTTCTTC. The V gene is TRBV11-2, the J gene TRBJ2-1; no reliable D call. CDR3 size: 15 residues. V shed 1 base and J shed 7 bases, with 14 bases lying between them. Germline-derived CDR1 and CDR2 are SGHAT and FQNNGV.

The sample holds a few counts of this clone. The V call is TRBV5-6, the J call TRBJ1-5; TRBD1 aligns across 7 bases. The germline gives CDR1 SGHDT, CDR2 YYEEEE. This CDR3 is 13 amino acids long. J was trimmed by 4 bases and V by 5 bases; bases with no gene match: 3. CDR3 protein: CASSRDRNQPQHF. As DNA, the CDR3 is TGTGCCAGCAGTCGGGACAGAAATCAGCCCCAGCATTTT.